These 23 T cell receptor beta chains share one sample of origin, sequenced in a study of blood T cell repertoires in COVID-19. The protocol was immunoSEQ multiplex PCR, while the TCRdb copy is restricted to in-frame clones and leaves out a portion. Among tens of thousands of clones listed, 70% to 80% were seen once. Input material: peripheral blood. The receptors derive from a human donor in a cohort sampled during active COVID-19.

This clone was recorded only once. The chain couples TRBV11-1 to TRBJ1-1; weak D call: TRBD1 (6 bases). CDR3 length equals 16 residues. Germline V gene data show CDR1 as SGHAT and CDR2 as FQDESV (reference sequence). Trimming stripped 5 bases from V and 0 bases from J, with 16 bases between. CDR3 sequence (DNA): TGTGCCAGCAGCGGGCGGACAGACTTCATGAACACTGAAGCTTTCTTT. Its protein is CASSGRTDFMNTEAFF.

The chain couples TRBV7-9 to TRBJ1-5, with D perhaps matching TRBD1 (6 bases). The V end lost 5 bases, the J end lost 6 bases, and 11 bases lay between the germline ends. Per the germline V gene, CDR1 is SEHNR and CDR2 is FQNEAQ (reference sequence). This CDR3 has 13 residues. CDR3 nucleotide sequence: TGTGCCAGCAGCCAACAGGGTAGTCAGCCCCAGCATTTT. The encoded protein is CASSQQGSQPQHF.

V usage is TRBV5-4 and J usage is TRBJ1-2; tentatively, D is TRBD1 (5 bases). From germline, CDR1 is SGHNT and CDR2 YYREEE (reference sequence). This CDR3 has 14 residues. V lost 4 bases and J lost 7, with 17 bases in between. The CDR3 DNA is TGTGCCAGCAGCCCTGGGGGGGTAATTGGTGGCTACACCTTC. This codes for CASSPGGVIGGYTF.

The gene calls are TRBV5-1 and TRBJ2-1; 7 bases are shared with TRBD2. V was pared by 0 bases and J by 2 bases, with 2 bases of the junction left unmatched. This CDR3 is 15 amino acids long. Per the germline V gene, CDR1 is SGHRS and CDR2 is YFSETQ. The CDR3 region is CASSLASGTYNEQFF. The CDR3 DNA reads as TGCGCCAGCAGCTTGGCTAGCGGTACCTACAATGAGCAGTTCTTC.

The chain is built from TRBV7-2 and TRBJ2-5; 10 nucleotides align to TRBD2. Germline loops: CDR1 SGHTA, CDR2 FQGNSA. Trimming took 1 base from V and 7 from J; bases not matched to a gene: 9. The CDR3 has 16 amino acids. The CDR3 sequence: CASSLGSGRVPGTQYF. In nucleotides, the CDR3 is TGTGCCAGCAGCTTAGGGAGCGGGAGGGTGCCGGGGACCCAGTACTTC.

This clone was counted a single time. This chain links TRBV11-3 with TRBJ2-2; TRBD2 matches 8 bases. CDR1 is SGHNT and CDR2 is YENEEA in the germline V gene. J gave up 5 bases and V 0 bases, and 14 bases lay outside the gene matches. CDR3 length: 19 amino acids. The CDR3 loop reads CASSLDRGNSGTETGELFF. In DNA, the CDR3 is TGTGCCAGCAGCTTAGACAGGGGAAATAGCGGGACGGAGACCGGGGAGCTGTTTTTT.

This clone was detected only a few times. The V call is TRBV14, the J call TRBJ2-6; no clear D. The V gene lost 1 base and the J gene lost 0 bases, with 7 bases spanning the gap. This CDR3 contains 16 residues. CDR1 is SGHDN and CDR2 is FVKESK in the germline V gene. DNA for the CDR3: TGTGCCAGCAGCCAAGTAATAGACTCTGGGGCCAACGTCCTGACTTTC. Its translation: CASSQVIDSGANVLTF.

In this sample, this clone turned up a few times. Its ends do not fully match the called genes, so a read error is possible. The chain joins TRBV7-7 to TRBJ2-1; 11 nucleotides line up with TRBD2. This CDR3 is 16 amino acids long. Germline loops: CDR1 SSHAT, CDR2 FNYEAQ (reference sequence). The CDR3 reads CASSSLPGLAVNEQFF. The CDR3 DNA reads TGTGCTAGCAGCTCCCTACCGGGACTAGCGGTAAATGAGCAGTTCTTC.

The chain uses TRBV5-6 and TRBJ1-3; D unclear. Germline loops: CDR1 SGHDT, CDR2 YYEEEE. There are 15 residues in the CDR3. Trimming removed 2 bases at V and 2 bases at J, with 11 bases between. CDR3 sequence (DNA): TGTGCCAGCAGCTTACCCCATGAGGCTGGAAACACCATATATTTT. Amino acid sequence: CASSLPHEAGNTIYF.

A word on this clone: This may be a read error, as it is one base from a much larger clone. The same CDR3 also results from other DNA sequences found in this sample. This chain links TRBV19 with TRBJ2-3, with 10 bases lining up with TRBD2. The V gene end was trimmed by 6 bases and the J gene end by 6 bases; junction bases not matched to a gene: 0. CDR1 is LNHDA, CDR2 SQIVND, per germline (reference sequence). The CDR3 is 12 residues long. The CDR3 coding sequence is TGTGCCAGTAGACTAGCGGGGGATACGCAGTATTTT. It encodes CASRLAGDTQYF. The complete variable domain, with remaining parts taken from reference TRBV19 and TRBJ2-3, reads DGGITQSPKYLFRKEGQNVTLSCEQNLNHDAMYWYRQDPGQGLRLIYYSQIVNDFQKGDIAEGYSVSREKKESFPLTVTSAQKNPTAFYLCASRLAGDTQYFGPGTRLTVL.

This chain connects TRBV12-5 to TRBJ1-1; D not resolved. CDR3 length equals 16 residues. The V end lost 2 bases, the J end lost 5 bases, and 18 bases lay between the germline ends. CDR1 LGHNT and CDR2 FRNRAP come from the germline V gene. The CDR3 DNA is TGTGCTAGTGGTTTGCTAAGCGGGAGAACCGTGACTGAAGCTTTCTTT. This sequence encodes CASGLLSGRTVTEAFF.

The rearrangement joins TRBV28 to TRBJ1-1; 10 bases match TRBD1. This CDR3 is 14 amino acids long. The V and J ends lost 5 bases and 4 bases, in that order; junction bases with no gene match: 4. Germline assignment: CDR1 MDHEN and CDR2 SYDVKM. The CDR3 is CASSARTGGTEAFF. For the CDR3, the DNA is TGTGCCAGCAGTGCCAGGACAGGGGGCACTGAAGCTTTCTTT.

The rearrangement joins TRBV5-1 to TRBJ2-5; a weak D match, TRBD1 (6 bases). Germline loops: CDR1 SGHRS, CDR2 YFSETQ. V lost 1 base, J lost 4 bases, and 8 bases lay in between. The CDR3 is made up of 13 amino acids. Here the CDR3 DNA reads TGCGCCAGCAGCTTGCAGGGGACAGAGACCCAGTACTTC. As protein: CASSLQGTETQYF.

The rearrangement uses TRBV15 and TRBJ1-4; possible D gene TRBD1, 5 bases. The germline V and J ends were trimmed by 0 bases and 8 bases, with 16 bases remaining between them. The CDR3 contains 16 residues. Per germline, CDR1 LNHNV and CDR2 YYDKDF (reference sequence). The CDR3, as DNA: TGTGCCACCAGCAGAGATATGAAGGGGTGGGAAGAAAAACTGTTTTTT. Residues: CATSRDMKGWEEKLFF.

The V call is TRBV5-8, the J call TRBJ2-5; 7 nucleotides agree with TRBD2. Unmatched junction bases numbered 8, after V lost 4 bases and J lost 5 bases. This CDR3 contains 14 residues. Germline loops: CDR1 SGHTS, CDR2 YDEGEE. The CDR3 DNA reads TGTGCCAGCAGCCGGGTCGCGCGGGGGGAGACCCAGTACTTC. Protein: CASSRVARGETQYF.

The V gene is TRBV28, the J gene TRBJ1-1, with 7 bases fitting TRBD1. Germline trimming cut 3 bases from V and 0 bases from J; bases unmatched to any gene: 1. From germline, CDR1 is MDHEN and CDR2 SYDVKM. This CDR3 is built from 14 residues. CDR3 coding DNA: TGTGCCAGCAGTTTCGGACAGGTGAACACTGAAGCTTTCTTT. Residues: CASSFGQVNTEAFF.

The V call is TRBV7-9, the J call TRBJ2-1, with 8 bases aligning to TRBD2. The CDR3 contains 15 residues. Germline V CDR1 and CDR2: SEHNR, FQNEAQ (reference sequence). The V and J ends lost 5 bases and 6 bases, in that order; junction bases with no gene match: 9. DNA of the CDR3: TGTGCCAGCAGCGGAGCGGGAGAAGGAGGCAATGAGCAGTTCTTC. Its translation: CASSGAGEGGNEQFF.

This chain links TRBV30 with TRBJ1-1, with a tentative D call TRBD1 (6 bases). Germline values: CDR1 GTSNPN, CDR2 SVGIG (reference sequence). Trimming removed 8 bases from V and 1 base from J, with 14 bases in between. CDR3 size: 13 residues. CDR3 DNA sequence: TGTGCCCTCCGGGACATTAAGAACACTGAAGCTTTCTTT. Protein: CALRDIKNTEAFF.

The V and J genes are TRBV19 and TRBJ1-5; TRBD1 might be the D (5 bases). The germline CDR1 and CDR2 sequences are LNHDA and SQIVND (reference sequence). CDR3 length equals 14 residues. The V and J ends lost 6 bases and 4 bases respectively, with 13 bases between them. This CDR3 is CASRLKEGNQPQHF. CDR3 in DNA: TGTGCCAGTAGGCTTAAGGAGGGGAATCAGCCCCAGCATTTT.

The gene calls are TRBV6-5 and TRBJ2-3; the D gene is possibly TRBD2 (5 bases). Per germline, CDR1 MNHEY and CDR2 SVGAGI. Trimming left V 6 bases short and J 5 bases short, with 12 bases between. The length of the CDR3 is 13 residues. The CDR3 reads CASRPPGEDTQYF. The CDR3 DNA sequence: TGTGCCAGCAGGCCCCCCGGGGAAGATACGCAGTATTTT.

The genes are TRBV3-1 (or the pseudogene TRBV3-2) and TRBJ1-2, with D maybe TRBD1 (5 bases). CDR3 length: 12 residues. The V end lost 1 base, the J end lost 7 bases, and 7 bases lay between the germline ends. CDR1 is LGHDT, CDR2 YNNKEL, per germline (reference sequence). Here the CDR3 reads CASSQAQGGYTF. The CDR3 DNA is TGTGCCAGCAGCCAAGCGCAGGGTGGCTACACCTTC.

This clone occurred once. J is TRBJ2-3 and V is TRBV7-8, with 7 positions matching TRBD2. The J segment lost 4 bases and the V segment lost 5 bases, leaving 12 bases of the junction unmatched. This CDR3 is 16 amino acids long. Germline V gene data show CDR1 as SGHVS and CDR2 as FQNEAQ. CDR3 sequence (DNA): TGTGCCAGCAGCCCCCCCGGGGGAGGGCCTGCAGATACGCAGTATTTT. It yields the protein CASSPPGGGPADTQYF.

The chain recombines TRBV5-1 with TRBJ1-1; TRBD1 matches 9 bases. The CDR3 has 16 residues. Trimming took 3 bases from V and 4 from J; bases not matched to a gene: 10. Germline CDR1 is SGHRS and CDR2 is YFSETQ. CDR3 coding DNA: TGCGCCAGCAGCTGGACACAGGGGGCCGGGGGCACTGAAGCTTTCTTT. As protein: CASSWTQGAGGTEAFF.